This TCR beta chain was sequenced in a study of T cell responses to AZD1222 COVID-19 vaccine. The germline gives CDR1 SNHLY, CDR2 FYNNEI. Losses at the gene ends were 3 bases for V and 5 bases for J; bases not matched to a gene: 7. This CDR3 spans 16 amino acids. This table comes from immunoSEQ multiplex PCR, and its TCRdb copy is limited to in-frame clones, with some not included. Here the sample spans around 120,000 clones, under 95% being singletons. The chain couples TRBV2 to TRBJ1-1; TRBD1 matches 12 bases. Sequenced material: peripheral blood, taken 28 days after the second AZD1222 dose. This receptor was obtained from an adult who received the AZD1222 COVID-19 vaccine. CDR3 residues: CASSDVGQGAETEAFF. The CDR3, as DNA: TGTGCCAGCAGTGATGTGGGACAGGGGGCGGAGACTGAAGCTTTCTTT. Looking up the rest from reference TRBV2 and TRBJ1-1 gives the full variable domain: EPEVTQTPSHQVTQMGQEVILRCVPISNHLYFYWYRQILGQKVEFLVSFYNNEISEKSEIFDDQFSVERPDGSNFTLKIRSTKLEDSAMYFCASSDVGQGAETEAFFGQGTRLTVV.